Here is one T cell receptor (beta chain) with its context. Its matching antigen is unknown. This sample is drawn from a study of T-cell reconstitution after alpha-beta-depleted transplantation in children. Study-level findings and limits: After transplant, high TCRbeta diversity at day 60 in some patients arose from surviving recipient T cells and thymic progenitors. Reportedly, only several hundred clones from non-depleted graft cells drove alpha-beta T-cell counts at about two months. T-cell counts and diversity were attributed mostly to newly produced T cells one year after transplant.

This sample's TCRbeta library carried unique molecular identifier barcodes. From the PCR reads, TCRdb called clonotypes with MiXCR, one entry per CDR3 protein. The repertoire includes 450,000 to 550,000 distinct CDR3 sequences, roughly an eighth of them detected once, and around 13% sits in the top ten. From germline, CDR1 is SGHRS and CDR2 YFSETQ. The CDR3 has 17 residues. V lost 0 bases to trimming and J lost 5 bases, with 20 bases between them. The material was PBMCs, mostly from graft donor cells, obtained 180 days after TCRalphabeta/CD19-depleted stem cell transplant. The V gene is TRBV5-1, the J gene TRBJ1-1, with a possible D match to TRBD1 (5 bases). This receptor was identified in a female patient younger than 10 who had a stem cell transplant for aplastic anemia, so the T cells may come from the graft donor. CDR3 loop: CASSLGGLWAGVTEAFF. The CDR3 coding sequence is TGCGCCAGCAGCTTGGGGGGACTTTGGGCTGGGGTGACTGAAGCTTTCTTT. Full variable domain (outside the CDR3, taken from reference TRBV5-1 and TRBJ1-1): KAGVTQTPRYLIKTRGQQVTLSCSPISGHRSVSWYQQTPGQGLQFLFEYFSETQRNKGNFPGRFSGRQFSNSRSEMNVSTLELGDSALYLCASSLGGLWAGVTEAFFGQGTRLTVV.